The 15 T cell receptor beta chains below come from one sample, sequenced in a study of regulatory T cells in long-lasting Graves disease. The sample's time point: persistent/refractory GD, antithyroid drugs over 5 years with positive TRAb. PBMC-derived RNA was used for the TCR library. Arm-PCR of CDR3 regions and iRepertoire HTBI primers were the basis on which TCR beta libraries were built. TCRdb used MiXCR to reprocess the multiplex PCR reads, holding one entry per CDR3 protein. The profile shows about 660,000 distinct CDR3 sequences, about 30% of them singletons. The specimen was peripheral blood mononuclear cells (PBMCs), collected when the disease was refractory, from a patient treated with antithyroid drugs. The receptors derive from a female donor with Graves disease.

CDR3 nucleotides: TGTGCCAGCAGTCCGCGCGAGGGCCGCAGCGCCCCTGGGGCCAACGTCCTGACTTTC. As protein: CASSPREGRSAPGANVLTF. The chain carries TRBV6-1 and TRBJ2-6; tentative D call: TRBD2 (5 bases). CDR1 is MNHNS and CDR2 is SASEGT in the germline V gene. The CDR3 is 19 amino acids. The ends were cut back, 5 bases at V and 2 bases at J, with 22 bases in the middle.

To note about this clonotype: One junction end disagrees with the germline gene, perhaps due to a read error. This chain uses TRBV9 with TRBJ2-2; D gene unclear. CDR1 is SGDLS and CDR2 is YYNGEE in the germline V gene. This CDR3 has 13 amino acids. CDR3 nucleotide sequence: TGTGCCAGCACCGTAGGGAACACCGGGGAGCTGTTTTTT. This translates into CASTVGNTGELFF.

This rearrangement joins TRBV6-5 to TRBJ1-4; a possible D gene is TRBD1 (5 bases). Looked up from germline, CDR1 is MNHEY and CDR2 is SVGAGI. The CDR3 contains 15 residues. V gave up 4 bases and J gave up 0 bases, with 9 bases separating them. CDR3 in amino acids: CASSWDAATNEKLFF. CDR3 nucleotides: TGTGCCAGCAGTTGGGACGCTGCAACTAATGAAAAACTGTTTTTT.

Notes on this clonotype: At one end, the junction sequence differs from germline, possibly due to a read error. The chain's CDR3 is CASSINRPQHF. CDR3 nucleotide sequence: TGTGCCAGCAGTATCAATCGGCCCCAGCATTTT. The chain couples TRBV28 to TRBJ1-5; D is unresolved. This CDR3 has 11 residues. Germline values: CDR1 MDHEN, CDR2 SYDVKM.

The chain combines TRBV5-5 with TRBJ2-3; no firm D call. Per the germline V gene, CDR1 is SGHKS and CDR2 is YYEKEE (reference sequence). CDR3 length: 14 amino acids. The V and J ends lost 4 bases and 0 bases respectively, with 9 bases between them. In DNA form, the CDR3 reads TGTGCCAGCAGCCCGTTTCAGAGCACAGATACGCAGTATTTT. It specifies CASSPFQSTDTQYF.

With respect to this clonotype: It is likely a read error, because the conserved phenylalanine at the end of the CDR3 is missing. The CDR3 sequence is CASRTGHFQETQYL. The CDR3 DNA sequence: TGTGCCAGCAGGACGGGACACTTCCAAGAGACCCAGTACCTC. J is TRBJ2-5 and V is TRBV6-1; D is perhaps TRBD1 (6 bases). Germline V gene sequence: CDR1 MNHNS, CDR2 SASEGT. This CDR3 region has 14 residues. V gave up 6 bases and J gave up 1 base, with 12 bases separating them.

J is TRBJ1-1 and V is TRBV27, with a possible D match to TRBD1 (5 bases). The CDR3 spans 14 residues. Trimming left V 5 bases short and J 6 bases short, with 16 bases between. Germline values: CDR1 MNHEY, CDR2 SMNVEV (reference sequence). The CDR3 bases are TGTGCCAGCAGTGTTCAGGGCATAGTCTCTGAAGCTTTCTTT. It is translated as CASSVQGIVSEAFF.

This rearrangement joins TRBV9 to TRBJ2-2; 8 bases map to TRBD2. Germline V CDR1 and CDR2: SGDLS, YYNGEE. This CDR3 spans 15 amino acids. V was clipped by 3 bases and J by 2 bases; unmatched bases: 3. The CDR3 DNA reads TGTGCCAGCAGCGCCGGGACTAGAAACACCGGGGAGCTGTTTTTT. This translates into CASSAGTRNTGELFF.

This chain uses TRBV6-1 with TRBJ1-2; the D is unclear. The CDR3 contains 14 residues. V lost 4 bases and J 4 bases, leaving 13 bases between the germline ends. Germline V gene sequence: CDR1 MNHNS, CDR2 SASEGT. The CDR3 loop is CASSVGPVSYGYTF. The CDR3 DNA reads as TGTGCCAGCAGTGTCGGACCCGTCTCCTATGGCTACACCTTC.

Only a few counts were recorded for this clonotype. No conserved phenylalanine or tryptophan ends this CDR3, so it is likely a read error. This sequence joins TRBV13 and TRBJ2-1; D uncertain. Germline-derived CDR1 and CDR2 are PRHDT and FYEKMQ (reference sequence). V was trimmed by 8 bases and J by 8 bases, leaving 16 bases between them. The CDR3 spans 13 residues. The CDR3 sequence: CASEGEADYEQFS. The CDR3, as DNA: TGTGCCAGCGAAGGTGAGGCCGACTATGAGCAGTTCTCC.

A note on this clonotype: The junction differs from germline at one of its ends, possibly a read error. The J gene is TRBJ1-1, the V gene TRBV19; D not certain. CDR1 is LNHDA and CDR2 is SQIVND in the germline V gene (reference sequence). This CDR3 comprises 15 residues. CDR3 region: CASNPRRRVNTEALF. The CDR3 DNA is TGTGCCAGTAATCCTAGGAGGAGGGTGAACACTGAAGCTCTCTTT. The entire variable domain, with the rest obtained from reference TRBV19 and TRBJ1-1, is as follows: DGGITQSPKYLFRKEGQNVTLSCEQNLNHDAMYWYRQDPGQGLRLIYYSQIVNDFQKGDIAEGYSVSREKKESFPLTVTSAQKNPTAFYLCASNPRRRVNTEALFGQGTRLTVV.

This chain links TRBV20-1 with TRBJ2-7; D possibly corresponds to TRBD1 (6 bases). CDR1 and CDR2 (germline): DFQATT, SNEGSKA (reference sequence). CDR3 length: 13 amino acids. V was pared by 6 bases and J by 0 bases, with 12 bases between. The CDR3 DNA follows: TGCAGTGCCAGAATCAGGGGCTCCTACGAGCAGTACTTC. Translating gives CSARIRGSYEQYF.

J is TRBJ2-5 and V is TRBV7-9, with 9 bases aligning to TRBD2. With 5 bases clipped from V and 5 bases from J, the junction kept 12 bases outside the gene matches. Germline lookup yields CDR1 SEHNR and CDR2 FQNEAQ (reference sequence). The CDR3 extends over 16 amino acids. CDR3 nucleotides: TGTGCCAGCAGCGAACGACTAGCGCGGGGGGGGGAGACCCAGTACTTC. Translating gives CASSERLARGGETQYF.

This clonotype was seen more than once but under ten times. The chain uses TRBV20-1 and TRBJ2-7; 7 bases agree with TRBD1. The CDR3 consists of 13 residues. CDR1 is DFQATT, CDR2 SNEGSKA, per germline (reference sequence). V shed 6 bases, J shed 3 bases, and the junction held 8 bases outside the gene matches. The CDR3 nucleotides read TGCAGTGCAGCCCCGACAGGGAACTACGAGCAGTACTTC. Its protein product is CSAAPTGNYEQYF.

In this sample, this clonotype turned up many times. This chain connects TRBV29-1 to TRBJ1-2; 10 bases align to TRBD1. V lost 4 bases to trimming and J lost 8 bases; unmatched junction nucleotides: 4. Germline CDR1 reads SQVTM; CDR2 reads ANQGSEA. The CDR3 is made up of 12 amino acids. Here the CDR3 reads CSVGQGAGGYTF. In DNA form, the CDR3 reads TGCAGCGTTGGACAGGGGGCGGGGGGCTACACCTTC.